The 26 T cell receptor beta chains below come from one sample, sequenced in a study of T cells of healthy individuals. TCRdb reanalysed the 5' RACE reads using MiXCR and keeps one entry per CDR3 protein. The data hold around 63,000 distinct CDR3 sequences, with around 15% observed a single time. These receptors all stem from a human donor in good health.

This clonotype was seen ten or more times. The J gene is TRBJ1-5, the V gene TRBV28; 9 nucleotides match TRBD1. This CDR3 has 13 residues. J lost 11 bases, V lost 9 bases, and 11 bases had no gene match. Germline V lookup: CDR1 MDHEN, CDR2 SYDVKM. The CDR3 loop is CASTGQGHWAQHF. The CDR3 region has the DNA TGTGCCAGTACGGGACAGGGTCACTGGGCCCAGCATTTT. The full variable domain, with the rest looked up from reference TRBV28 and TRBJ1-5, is DVKVTQSSRYLVKRTGEKVFLECVQDMDHENMFWYRQDPGLGLRLIYFSYDVKMKEKGDIPEGYSVSREKKERFSLILESASTNQTSMYLCASTGQGHWAQHFGDGTRLSIL.

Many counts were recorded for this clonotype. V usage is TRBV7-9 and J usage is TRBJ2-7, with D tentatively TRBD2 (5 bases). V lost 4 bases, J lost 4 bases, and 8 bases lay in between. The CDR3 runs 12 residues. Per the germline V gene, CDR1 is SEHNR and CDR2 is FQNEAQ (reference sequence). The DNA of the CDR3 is TGTGCCAGCAGCTCGAGCGGTTACGAGCAGTACTTC. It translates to CASSSSGYEQYF.

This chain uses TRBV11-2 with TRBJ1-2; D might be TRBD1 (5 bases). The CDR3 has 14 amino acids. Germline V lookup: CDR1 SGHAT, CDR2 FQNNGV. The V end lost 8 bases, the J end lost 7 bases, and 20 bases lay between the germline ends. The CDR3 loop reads CASAANQGIVGYTF. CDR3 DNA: TGTGCCAGCGCCGCCAACCAGGGTATAGTTGGCTACACCTTC.

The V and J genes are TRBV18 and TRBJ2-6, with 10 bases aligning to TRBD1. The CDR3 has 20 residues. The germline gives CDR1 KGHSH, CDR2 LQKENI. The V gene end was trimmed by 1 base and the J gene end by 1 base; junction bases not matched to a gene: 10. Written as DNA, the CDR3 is TGTGCCAGCTCACCACTCGTCGGGGGACAGGGGTCTTCTGGGGCCAACGTCCTGACTTTC. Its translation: CASSPLVGGQGSSGANVLTF. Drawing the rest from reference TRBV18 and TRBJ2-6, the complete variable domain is NAGVMQNPRHLVRRRGQEARLRCSPMKGHSHVYWYRQLPEEGLKFMVYLQKENIIDESGMPKERFSAEFPKEGPSILRIQQVVRGDSAAYFCASSPLVGGQGSSGANVLTFGAGSRLTVL.

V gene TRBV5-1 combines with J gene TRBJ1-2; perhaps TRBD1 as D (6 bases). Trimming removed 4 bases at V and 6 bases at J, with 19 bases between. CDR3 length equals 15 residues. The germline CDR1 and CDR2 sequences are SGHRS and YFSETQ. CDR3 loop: CASSRTDRPYDGYTF. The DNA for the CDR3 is TGCGCCAGCAGCAGAACTGACAGGCCCTATGATGGCTACACCTTC.

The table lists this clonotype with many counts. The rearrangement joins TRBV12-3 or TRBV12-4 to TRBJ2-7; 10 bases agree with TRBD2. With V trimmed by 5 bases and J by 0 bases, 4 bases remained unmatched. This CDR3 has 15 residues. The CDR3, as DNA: TGTGCCAGCAGTGTTAGCGGGAGGAACTCCTACGAGCAGTACTTC. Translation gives CASSVSGRNSYEQYF.

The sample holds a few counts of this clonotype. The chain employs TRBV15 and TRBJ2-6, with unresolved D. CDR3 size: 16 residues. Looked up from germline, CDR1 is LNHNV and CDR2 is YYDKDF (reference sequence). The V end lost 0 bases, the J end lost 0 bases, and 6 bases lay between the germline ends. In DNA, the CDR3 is TGTGCCACCAGCAGAGATTTGGGCTCTGGGGCCAACGTCCTGACTTTC. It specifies CATSRDLGSGANVLTF.

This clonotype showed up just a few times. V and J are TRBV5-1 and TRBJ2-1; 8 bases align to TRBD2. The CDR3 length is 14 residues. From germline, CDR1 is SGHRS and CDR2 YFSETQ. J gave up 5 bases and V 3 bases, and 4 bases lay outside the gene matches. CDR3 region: CASSSGGGNNEQFF. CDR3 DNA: TGCGCCAGCAGCTCGGGGGGGGGCAACAATGAGCAGTTCTTC. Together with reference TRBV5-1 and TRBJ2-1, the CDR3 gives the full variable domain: KAGVTQTPRYLIKTRGQQVTLSCSPISGHRSVSWYQQTPGQGLQFLFEYFSETQRNKGNFPGRFSGRQFSNSRSEMNVSTLELGDSALYLCASSSGGGNNEQFFGPGTRLTVL.

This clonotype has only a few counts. The CDR3 loop is CASSLAGQGIDTQYF. The CDR3 coding sequence is TGCGCCAGCAGCTTGGCGGGACAGGGAATCGATACGCAGTATTTT. The V and J genes are TRBV5-1 and TRBJ2-3; 9 positions match TRBD1. Germline CDR1 reads SGHRS; CDR2 reads YFSETQ. The CDR3 length is 15 residues. V trimming: 0 bases; J trimming: 6 bases; junction bases outside the gene matches: 5.

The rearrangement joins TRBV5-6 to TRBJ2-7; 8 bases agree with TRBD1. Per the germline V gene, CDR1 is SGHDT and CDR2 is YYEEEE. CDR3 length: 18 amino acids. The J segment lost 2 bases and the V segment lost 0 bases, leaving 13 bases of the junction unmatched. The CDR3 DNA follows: TGTGCCAGCAGCTTGGAAATAGCCGGGGACAGGATTGCCTACGAGCAGTACTTC. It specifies CASSLEIAGDRIAYEQYF. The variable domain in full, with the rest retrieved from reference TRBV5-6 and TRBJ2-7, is DAGVTQSPTHLIKTRGQQVTLRCSPKSGHDTVSWYQQALGQGPQFIFQYYEEEERQRGNFPDRFSGHQFPNYSSELNVNALLLGDSALYLCASSLEIAGDRIAYEQYFGPGTRLTVT.

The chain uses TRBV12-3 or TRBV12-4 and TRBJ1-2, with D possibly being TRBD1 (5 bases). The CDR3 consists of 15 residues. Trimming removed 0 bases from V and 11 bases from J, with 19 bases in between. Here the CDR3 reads CASSLAAGTRKEYTF. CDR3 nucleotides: TGTGCCAGCAGTTTAGCCGCCGGGACCCGGAAGGAGTACACCTTC.

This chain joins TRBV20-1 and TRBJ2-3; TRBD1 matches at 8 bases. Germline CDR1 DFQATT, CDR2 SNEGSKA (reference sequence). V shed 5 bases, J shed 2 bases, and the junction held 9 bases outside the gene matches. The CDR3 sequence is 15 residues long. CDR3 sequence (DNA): TGCAGTGCTCCAGAGGGGACAGGCGTCACAGATACGCAGTATTTT. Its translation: CSAPEGTGVTDTQYF.

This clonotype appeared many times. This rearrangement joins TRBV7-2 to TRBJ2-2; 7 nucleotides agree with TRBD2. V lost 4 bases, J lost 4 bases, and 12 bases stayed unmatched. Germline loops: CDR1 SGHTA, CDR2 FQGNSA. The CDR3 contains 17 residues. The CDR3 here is CASSYSSGIGRTGELFF. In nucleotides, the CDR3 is TGTGCCAGCAGCTATAGCAGCGGGATTGGTCGCACCGGGGAGCTGTTTTTT.

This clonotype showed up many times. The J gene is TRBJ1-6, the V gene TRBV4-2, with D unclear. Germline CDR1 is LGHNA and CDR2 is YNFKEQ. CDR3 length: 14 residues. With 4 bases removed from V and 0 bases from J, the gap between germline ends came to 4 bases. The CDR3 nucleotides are TGTGCCAGCAGCCGGGACTCCTATAATTCACCCCTCCACTTT. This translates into CASSRDSYNSPLHF.

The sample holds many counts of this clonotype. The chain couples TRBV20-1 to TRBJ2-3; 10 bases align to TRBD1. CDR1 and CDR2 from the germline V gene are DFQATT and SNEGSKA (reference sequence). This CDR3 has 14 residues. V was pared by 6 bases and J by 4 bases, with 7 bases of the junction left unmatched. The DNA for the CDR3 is TGCAGTGCCCCGACAGGGGGCGAGTCAGATACGCAGTATTTT. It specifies CSAPTGGESDTQYF.

The CDR3 spells CASSRQTNTEAFF. As DNA, the CDR3 is TGTGCCAGCAGTAGGCAGACGAACACTGAAGCTTTCTTT. The rearrangement uses TRBV11-2 and TRBJ1-1; D unclear. Germline V lookup: CDR1 SGHAT, CDR2 FQNNGV. CDR3 length equals 13 residues. With 6 bases removed from V and 1 base from J, the gap between germline ends came to 9 bases.

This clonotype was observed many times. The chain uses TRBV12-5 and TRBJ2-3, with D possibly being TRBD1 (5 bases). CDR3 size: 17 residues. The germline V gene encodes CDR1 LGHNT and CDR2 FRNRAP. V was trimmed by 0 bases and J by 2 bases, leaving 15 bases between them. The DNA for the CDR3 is TGTGCTAGTGGTTTGGTACTCAGGAGACAGTACACAGATACGCAGTATTTT. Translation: CASGLVLRRQYTDTQYF.

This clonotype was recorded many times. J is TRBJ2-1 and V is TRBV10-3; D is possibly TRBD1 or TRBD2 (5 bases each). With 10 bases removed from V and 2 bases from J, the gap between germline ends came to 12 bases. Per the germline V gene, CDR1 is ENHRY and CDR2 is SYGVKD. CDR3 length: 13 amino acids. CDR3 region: CATGTVAYNEQFF. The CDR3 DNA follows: TGTGCCACCGGGACCGTAGCCTACAATGAGCAGTTCTTC.

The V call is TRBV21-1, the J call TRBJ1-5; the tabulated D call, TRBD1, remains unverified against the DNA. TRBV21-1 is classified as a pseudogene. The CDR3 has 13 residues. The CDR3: CASSKVREQPQHF. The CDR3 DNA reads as TGTGCCAGCAGCAAAGTCCGGGAACAGCCCCAGCATTTT.

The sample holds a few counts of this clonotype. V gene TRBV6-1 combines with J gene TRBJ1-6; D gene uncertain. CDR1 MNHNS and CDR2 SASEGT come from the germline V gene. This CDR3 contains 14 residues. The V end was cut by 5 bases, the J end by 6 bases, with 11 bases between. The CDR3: CASSIARSNSPLHF. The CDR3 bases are TGTGCCAGCAGTATTGCAAGGTCTAATTCACCCCTCCACTTT.

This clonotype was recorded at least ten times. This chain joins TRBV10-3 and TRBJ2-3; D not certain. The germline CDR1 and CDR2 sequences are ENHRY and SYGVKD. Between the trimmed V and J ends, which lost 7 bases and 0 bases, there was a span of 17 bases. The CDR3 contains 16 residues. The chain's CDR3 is CAITSALSRSTDTQYF. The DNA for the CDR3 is TGTGCCATCACCTCGGCTCTGTCCCGGAGCACAGATACGCAGTATTTT.

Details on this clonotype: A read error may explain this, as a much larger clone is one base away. The CDR3: CAISKSNAISETQYF. The CDR3 nucleotides read TGTGCCATCAGTAAGTCGAATGCGATATCAGAGACCCAGTACTTC. This chain connects TRBV10-3 to TRBJ2-5; no firm D call. Looked up from germline, CDR1 is ENHRY and CDR2 is SYGVKD. The CDR3 runs 15 residues.

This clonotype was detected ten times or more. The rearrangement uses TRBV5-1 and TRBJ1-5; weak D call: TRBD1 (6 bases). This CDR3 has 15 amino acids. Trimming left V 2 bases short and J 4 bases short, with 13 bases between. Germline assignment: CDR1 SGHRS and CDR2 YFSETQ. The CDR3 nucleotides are TGCGCCAGCAGCTTATCAGGGGTACGGAATCAGCCCCAGCATTTT. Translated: CASSLSGVRNQPQHF.

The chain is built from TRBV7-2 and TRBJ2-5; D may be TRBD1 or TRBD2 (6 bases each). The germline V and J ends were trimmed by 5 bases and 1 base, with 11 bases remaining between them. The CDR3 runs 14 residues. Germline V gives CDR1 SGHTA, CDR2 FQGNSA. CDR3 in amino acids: CASSPPGAQETQYF. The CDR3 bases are TGTGCCAGCAGCCCCCCGGGGGCCCAAGAGACCCAGTACTTC.

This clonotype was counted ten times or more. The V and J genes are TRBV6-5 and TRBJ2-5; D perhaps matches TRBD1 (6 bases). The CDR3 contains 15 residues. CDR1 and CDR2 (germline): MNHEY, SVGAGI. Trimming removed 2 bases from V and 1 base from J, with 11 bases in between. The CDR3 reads CASSYGDRPQETQYF. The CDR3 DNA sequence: TGTGCCAGCAGTTACGGCGACAGGCCCCAAGAGACCCAGTACTTC.

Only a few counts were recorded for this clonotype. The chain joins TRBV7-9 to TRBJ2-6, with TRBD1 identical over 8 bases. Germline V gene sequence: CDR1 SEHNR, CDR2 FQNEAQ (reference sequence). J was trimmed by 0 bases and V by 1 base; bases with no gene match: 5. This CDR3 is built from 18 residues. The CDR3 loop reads CASSLEDRVYSGANVLTF. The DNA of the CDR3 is TGTGCCAGCAGCTTAGAGGACAGGGTGTACTCTGGGGCCAACGTCCTGACTTTC. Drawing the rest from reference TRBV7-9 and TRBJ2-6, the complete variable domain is DTGVSQNPRHKITKRGQNVTFRCDPISEHNRLYWYRQTLGQGPEFLTYFQNEAQLEKSRLLSDRFSAERPKGSFSTLEIQRTEQGDSAMYLCASSLEDRVYSGANVLTFGAGSRLTVL.